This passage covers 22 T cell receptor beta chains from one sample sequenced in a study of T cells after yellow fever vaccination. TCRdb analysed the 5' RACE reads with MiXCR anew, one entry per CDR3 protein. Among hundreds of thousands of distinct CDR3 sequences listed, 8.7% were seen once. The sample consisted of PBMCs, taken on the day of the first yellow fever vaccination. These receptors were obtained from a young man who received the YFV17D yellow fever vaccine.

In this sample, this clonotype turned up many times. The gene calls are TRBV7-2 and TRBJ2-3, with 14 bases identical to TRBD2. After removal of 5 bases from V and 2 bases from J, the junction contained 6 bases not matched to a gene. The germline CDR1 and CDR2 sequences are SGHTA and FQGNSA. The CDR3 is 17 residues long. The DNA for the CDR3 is TGTGCCAGCAGCCGGGGACTAGCGGGGGCCTCCACAGATACGCAGTATTTT. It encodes CASSRGLAGASTDTQYF.

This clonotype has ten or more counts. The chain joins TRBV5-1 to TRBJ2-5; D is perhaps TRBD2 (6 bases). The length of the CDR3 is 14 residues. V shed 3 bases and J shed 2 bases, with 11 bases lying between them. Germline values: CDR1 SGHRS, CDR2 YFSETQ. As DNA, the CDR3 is TGCGCCAGCAGCTACGGGACTGTTCAAGAGACCCAGTACTTC. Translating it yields CASSYGTVQETQYF.

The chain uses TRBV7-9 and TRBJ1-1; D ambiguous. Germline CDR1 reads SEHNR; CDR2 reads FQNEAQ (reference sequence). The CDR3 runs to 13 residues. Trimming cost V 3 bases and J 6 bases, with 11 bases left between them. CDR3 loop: CASSFLQRAEAFF. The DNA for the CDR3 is TGTGCCAGCAGCTTCCTACAGCGGGCTGAAGCTTTCTTT.

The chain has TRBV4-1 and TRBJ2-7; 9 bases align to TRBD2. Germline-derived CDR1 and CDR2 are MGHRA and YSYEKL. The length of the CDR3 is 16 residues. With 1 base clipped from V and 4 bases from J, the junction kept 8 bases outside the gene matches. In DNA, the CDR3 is TGCGCCAGCAGCCAAGGTCTAGCGGGGCGTCAGTACGAGCAGTACTTC. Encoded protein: CASSQGLAGRQYEQYF.

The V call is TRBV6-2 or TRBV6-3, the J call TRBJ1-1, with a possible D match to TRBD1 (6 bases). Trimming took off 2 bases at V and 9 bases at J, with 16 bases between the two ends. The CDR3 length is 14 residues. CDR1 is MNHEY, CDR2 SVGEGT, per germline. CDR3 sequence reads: CASSYPGAAMKAFF. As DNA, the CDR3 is TGTGCCAGCAGTTACCCGGGGGCAGCTATGAAAGCTTTCTTT.

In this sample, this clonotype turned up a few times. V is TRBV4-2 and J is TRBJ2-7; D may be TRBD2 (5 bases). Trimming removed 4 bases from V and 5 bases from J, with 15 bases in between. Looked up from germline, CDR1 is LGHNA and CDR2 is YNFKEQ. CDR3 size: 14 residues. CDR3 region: CASSPPGVVNEQYF. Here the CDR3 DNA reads TGTGCCAGCAGCCCACCCGGGGTGGTCAACGAGCAGTACTTC.

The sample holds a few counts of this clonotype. The CDR3 region is CSARASYNSPLHF. The CDR3 nucleotides are TGCAGTGCCCGGGCCTCCTATAATTCACCCCTCCACTTT. This chain links TRBV20-1 with TRBJ1-6; D remains unclear. The CDR3 is 13 amino acids. Germline V lookup: CDR1 DFQATT, CDR2 SNEGSKA (reference sequence). V was cut by 6 bases and J by 0 bases, with 6 bases left in between.

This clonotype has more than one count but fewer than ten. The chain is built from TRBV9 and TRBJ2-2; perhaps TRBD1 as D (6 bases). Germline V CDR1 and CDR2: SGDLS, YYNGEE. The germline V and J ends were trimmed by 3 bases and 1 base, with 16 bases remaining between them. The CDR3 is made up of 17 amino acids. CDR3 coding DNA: TGTGCCAGCAGCGGATCAATAGCAGGGGAGAACACCGGGGAGCTGTTTTTT. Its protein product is CASSGSIAGENTGELFF.

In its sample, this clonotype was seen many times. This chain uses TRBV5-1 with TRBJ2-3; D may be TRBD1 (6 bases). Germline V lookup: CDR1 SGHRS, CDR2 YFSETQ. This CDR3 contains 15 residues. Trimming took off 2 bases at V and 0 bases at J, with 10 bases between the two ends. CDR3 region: CASSFRDTSTDTQYF. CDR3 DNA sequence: TGCGCCAGCAGCTTCCGGGACACAAGCACAGATACGCAGTATTTT.

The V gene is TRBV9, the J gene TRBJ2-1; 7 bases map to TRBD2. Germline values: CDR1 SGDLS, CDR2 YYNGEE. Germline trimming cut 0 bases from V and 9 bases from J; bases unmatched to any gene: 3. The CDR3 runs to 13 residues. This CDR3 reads CASSVGGGTEQFF. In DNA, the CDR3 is TGTGCCAGCAGCGTAGGGGGAGGGACTGAGCAGTTCTTC.

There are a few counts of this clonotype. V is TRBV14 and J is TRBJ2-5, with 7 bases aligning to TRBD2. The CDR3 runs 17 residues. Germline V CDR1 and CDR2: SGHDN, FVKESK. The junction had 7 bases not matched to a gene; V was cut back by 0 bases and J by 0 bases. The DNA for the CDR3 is TGTGCCAGCAGCCAAGATGGGAGGGGAATGTACCAAGAGACCCAGTACTTC. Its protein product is CASSQDGRGMYQETQYF.

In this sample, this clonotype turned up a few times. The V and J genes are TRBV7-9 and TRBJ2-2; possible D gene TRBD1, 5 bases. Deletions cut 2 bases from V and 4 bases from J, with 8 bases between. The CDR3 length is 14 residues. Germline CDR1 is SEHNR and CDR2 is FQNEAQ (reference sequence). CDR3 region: CASSLKGFTGELFF. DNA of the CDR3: TGTGCCAGCAGCTTAAAGGGGTTCACCGGGGAGCTGTTTTTT.

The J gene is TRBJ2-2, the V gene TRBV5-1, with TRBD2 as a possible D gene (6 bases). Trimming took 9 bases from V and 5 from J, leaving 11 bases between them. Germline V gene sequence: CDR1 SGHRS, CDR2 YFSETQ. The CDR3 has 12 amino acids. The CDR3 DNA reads TGCGCCATCCTAGCGAGTACCGGGGAGCTGTTTTTT. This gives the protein CAILASTGELFF.

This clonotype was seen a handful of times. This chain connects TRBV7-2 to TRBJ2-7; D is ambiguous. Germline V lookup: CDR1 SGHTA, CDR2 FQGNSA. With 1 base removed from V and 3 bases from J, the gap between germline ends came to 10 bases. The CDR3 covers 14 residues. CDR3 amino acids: CASSLDPLYYEQYV. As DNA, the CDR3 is TGTGCCAGCAGCTTAGATCCCTTATACTACGAGCAGTACGTC.

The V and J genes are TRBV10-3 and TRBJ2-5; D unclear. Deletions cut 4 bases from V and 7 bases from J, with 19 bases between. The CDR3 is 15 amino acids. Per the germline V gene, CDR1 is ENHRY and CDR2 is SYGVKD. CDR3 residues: CAISGAANPPGTQYF. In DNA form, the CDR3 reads TGTGCCATCAGTGGGGCTGCGAACCCCCCAGGGACCCAGTACTTC.

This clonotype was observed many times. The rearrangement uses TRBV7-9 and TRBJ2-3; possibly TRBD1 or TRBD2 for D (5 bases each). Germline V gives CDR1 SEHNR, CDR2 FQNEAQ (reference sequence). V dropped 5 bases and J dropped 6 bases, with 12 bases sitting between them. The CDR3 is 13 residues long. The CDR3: CASSPGTPDTQYF. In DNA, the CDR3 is TGTGCCAGCAGCCCAGGGACCCCGGATACGCAGTATTTT.

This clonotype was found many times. CDR3 in amino acids: CASSPSLSPSYNEQFF. DNA of the CDR3: TGTGCCAGCAGCCCCTCGCTTAGCCCGTCCTACAATGAGCAGTTCTTC. The chain carries TRBV7-3 and TRBJ2-1, with unresolved D. V shed 5 bases and J shed 1 base, with 15 bases lying between them. Germline V gives CDR1 SGHTA, CDR2 FQGTGA. This CDR3 region has 16 residues. Based on the CDR3 plus reference TRBV7-3 and TRBJ2-1, the full variable domain is GAGVSQTPSNKVTEKGKYVELRCDPISGHTALYWYRQSLGQGPEFLIYFQGTGAADDSGLPNDRFFAVRPEGSVSTLKIQRTERGDSAVYLCASSPSLSPSYNEQFFGPGTRLTVL.

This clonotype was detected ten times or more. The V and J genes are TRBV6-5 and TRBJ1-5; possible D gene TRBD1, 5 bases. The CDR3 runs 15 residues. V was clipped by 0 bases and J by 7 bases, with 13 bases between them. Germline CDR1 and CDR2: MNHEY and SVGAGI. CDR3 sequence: CASSYSRWGRQPQHF. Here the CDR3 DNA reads TGTGCCAGCAGTTACTCGAGATGGGGGAGGCAGCCCCAGCATTTT.

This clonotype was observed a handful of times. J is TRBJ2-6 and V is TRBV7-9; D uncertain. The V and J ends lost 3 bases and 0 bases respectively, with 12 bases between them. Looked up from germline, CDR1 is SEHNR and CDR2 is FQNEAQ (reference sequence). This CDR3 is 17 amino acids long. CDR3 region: CASSLTAGASGANVLTF. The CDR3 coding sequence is TGTGCCAGCAGCTTGACGGCAGGCGCCTCTGGGGCCAACGTCCTGACTTTC.

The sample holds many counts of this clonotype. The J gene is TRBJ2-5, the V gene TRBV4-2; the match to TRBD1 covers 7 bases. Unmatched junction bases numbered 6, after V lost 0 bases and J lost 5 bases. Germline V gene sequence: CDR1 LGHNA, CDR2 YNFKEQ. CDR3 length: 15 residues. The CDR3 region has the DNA TGTGCCAGCAGCCAAGATCGCCAGGGGGATGAGACCCAGTACTTC. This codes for CASSQDRQGDETQYF.

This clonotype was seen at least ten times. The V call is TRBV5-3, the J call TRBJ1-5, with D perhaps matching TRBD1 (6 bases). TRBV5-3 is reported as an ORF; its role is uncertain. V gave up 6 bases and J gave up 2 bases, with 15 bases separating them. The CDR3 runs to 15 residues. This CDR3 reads CARILTGDGNQPQHF. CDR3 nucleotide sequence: TGTGCCAGAATCCTGACAGGAGACGGCAATCAGCCCCAGCATTTT.

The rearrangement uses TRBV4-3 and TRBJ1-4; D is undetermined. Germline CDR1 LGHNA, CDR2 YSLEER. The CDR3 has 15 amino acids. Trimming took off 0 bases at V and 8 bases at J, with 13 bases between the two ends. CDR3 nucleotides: TGCGCCAGCAGCCAAGAAGGCACCCAGAGAGAAAAACTGTTTTTT. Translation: CASSQEGTQREKLFF.